This is a list of T cell receptor beta chains from one sample in a study of CD8 T cells in ankylosing spondylitis. TCRdb reprocessed the 5' RACE reads with MiXCR, giving one entry per CDR3 protein. The repertoire has around 150,000 distinct CDR3 sequences, 40% to 50% of them found once; the top ten carry nearly 15%. The sequenced sample was synovial fluid, either unsorted or a sorted T cell fraction (not recorded which). The receptors derive from a male donor with ankylosing spondylitis. Each CDR3 is given with its conserved first and last residue. The order of the fields is clone size, J gene, D gene, V gene, CDR3 protein, CDR3 DNA. The D gene is left open where the match is weak. The listing skips clone size in some rows; elsewhere it reads once, few, many or a size class.

clone_size: few; j_call: TRBJ2-3; d_call: .; v_call: TRBV24-1; cdr3_aa: CATSDPEGTDTQYF; cdr3_nt: TGTGCCACCAGTGATCCCGAAGGGACAGATACGCAGTATTTT
clone_size: few; j_call: TRBJ2-5; d_call: TRBD2; v_call: TRBV18; cdr3_aa: CASSPGLGETQYF; cdr3_nt: TGTGCCAGCTCACCAGGACTAGGAGAGACCCAGTACTTC
clone_size: many; j_call: TRBJ2-7; d_call: TRBD1; v_call: TRBV5-1; cdr3_aa: CASSAGQGIYEQYF; cdr3_nt: TGCGCCAGCAGCGCCGGACAGGGGATCTACGAGCAGTACTTC
clone_size: .; j_call: TRBJ1-3; d_call: .; v_call: TRBV12-3/TRBV12-4; cdr3_aa: CASSTETQGSGNTIYF; cdr3_nt: TGTGCCAGCAGTACTGAAACACAGGGATCTGGAAACACCATATATTTT
clone_size: few; j_call: TRBJ2-3; d_call: TRBD1; v_call: TRBV13; cdr3_aa: CASSSGQGWTDTQYF; cdr3_nt: TGTGCCAGCAGCTCCGGACAGGGTTGGACAGATACGCAGTATTTT
clone_size: .; j_call: TRBJ2-3; d_call: .; v_call: TRBV14; cdr3_aa: CASSQDRLSDVYTDTQYF; cdr3_nt: TGTGCCAGCAGCCAAGACCGCCTCTCAGATGTGTACACAGATACGCAGTATTTT
clone_size: few; j_call: TRBJ2-7; d_call: .; v_call: TRBV7-4; cdr3_aa: CASSSPGGVGGEQYF; cdr3_nt: TGTGCCAGCAGTTCCCCTGGCGGCGTGGGAGGCGAGCAGTACTTC
clone_size: many; j_call: TRBJ2-1; d_call: TRBD2; v_call: TRBV27; cdr3_aa: CASSLWGLGYNEQFF; cdr3_nt: TGTGCCAGCAGTTTGTGGGGACTAGGCTACAATGAGCAGTTCTTC
clone_size: few; j_call: TRBJ2-7; d_call: TRBD1; v_call: TRBV7-7; cdr3_aa: CASSHLRDSYEQYF; cdr3_nt: TGTGCCAGCAGCCACCTCCGGGACAGCTACGAGCAGTACTTC
clone_size: .; j_call: TRBJ2-5; d_call: .; v_call: TRBV10-3; cdr3_aa: CAISELLGLETQYF; cdr3_nt: TGTGCCATCAGTGAGTTGTTGGGGTTAGAGACCCAGTACTTC
clone_size: .; j_call: TRBJ2-1; d_call: TRBD2; v_call: TRBV9; cdr3_aa: CASSLSRGGAIGDEQFF; cdr3_nt: TGTGCCAGCAGCCTATCTCGCGGGGGGGCCATCGGAGATGAGCAGTTCTTC
clone_size: once; j_call: TRBJ2-1; d_call: TRBD2; v_call: TRBV7-9; cdr3_aa: CASSPDTAGAYNEQFF; cdr3_nt: TGTGCCAGCAGCCCCGACACAGCGGGAGCTTACAATGAGCAGTTCTTC
clone_size: .; j_call: TRBJ2-7; d_call: TRBD2; v_call: TRBV7-9; cdr3_aa: CASSPSGRTYEQYF; cdr3_nt: TGTGCCAGCAGCCCGAGCGGGAGGACTTACGAGCAGTACTTC
clone_size: few; j_call: TRBJ2-2; d_call: .; v_call: TRBV7-3; cdr3_aa: CASSPRGIETANTGELFF; cdr3_nt: TGTGCCAGCAGCCCCCGGGGCATCGAGACAGCGAACACCGGGGAGCTGTTTTTT
clone_size: .; j_call: TRBJ2-1; d_call: .; v_call: TRBV10-1; cdr3_aa: CASSSEAQGSYNEQFF; cdr3_nt: TGCGCCAGCAGTTCAGAGGCCCAGGGTTCCTACAATGAGCAGTTCTTC
clone_size: .; j_call: TRBJ1-5; d_call: .; v_call: TRBV28; cdr3_aa: CASSLWAGRSHQPQHF; cdr3_nt: TGTGCCAGCAGTTTATGGGCAGGGAGGTCTCATCAGCCCCAGCATTTT
clone_size: few; j_call: TRBJ2-3; d_call: .; v_call: TRBV6-4; cdr3_aa: CASSETLRGPDTQYF; cdr3_nt: TGTGCCAGCAGCGAGACCCTGAGAGGGCCAGATACGCAGTATTTT
clone_size: .; j_call: TRBJ2-5; d_call: TRBD2; v_call: TRBV4-3; cdr3_aa: CASSQDSSGETQYF; cdr3_nt: TGCGCCAGCAGCCAAGATTCTAGCGGAGAGACCCAGTACTTC
clone_size: .; j_call: TRBJ2-1; d_call: TRBD2; v_call: TRBV20-1; cdr3_aa: CSARDPLGTSGDNEQFF; cdr3_nt: TGCAGTGCTAGAGATCCGTTAGGGACTAGCGGAGACAATGAGCAGTTCTTC
clone_size: .; j_call: TRBJ2-7; d_call: .; v_call: TRBV28; cdr3_aa: CASSSRPGGYEQYF; cdr3_nt: TGTGCCAGCAGCTCGCGACCCGGCGGTTACGAGCAGTACTTC
clone_size: .; j_call: TRBJ1-1; d_call: .; v_call: TRBV7-9; cdr3_aa: CASSSGQRAEAFF; cdr3_nt: TGTGCCAGCAGCTCCGGACAGCGCGCTGAAGCTTTCTTT
clone_size: .; j_call: TRBJ2-1; d_call: TRBD2; v_call: TRBV28; cdr3_aa: CASSFGYMGLVYNEQFF; cdr3_nt: TGTGCCAGCAGTTTTGGGTACATGGGACTAGTCTACAATGAGCAGTTCTTC
clone_size: .; j_call: TRBJ1-1; d_call: .; v_call: TRBV29-1; cdr3_aa: CSVDDSLFTEAFF; cdr3_nt: TGCAGCGTTGACGACAGTCTGTTCACTGAAGCTTTCTTT
clone_size: .; j_call: TRBJ1-2; d_call: .; v_call: TRBV7-9; cdr3_aa: CASSGWTVTDGYTF; cdr3_nt: TGTGCCAGCAGCGGGTGGACGGTTACCGATGGCTACACCTTC
clone_size: .; j_call: TRBJ1-1; d_call: .; v_call: TRBV6-2/TRBV6-3; cdr3_aa: CASSYSIQGRSTEAFF; cdr3_nt: TGTGCCAGCAGTTACTCGATACAGGGTCGGAGCACTGAAGCTTTCTTT
clone_size: .; j_call: TRBJ1-2; d_call: .; v_call: TRBV6-1; cdr3_aa: CASTGRIVIPTNYGYTF; cdr3_nt: TGTGCCAGCACGGGACGGATCGTAATCCCTACTAACTATGGCTACACCTTC
clone_size: few; j_call: TRBJ2-1; d_call: TRBD1; v_call: TRBV27; cdr3_aa: CASSKGQDLPYNEQFF; cdr3_nt: TGTGCCAGCAGTAAGGGACAGGATCTCCCCTACAATGAGCAGTTCTTC
clone_size: .; j_call: TRBJ2-7; d_call: .; v_call: TRBV7-9; cdr3_aa: CASSSFTGTRDEQYF; cdr3_nt: TGTGCCAGCAGCTCCTTCACCGGGACTCGAGACGAGCAGTACTTC
clone_size: .; j_call: TRBJ1-6; d_call: .; v_call: TRBV5-6; cdr3_aa: CASSLWAGSPYNSPLHF; cdr3_nt: TGTGCCAGCAGCTTGTGGGCAGGGTCCCCCTATAATTCACCCCTCCACTTT
clone_size: .; j_call: TRBJ1-1; d_call: .; v_call: TRBV15; cdr3_aa: CATSSWGARITEAFF; cdr3_nt: TGTGCCACCAGCAGTTGGGGGGCGCGTATCACTGAAGCTTTCTTT
clone_size: .; j_call: TRBJ2-1; d_call: TRBD2; v_call: TRBV10-3; cdr3_aa: CAISGFPTSGYFNEQFF; cdr3_nt: TGTGCCATCAGTGGGTTTCCGACTAGCGGGTACTTCAATGAGCAGTTCTTC
clone_size: .; j_call: TRBJ2-1; d_call: .; v_call: TRBV5-4; cdr3_aa: CASSFELYNEQFF; cdr3_nt: TGTGCCAGCAGCTTCGAGCTGTACAATGAGCAGTTCTTC
clone_size: .; j_call: TRBJ2-5; d_call: .; v_call: TRBV6-1; cdr3_aa: CASSTQVEETQYF; cdr3_nt: TGTGCCAGCAGTACACAGGTTGAGGAGACCCAGTACTTC
clone_size: once; j_call: TRBJ1-3; d_call: .; v_call: TRBV5-1; cdr3_aa: CASSFQDPSGNTIYF; cdr3_nt: TGCGCCAGCAGCTTCCAGGACCCATCTGGAAACACCATATATTTT
clone_size: .; j_call: TRBJ1-5; d_call: .; v_call: TRBV12-3/TRBV12-4; cdr3_aa: CASSSGEQIQPQHF; cdr3_nt: TGTGCCAGCAGCTCAGGGGAGCAGATTCAGCCCCAGCATTTT
clone_size: few; j_call: TRBJ2-7; d_call: TRBD1; v_call: TRBV5-1; cdr3_aa: CASSSTGVLYEQYF; cdr3_nt: TGCGCCAGCAGCTCGACAGGGGTTCTCTACGAGCAGTACTTC
clone_size: few; j_call: TRBJ1-2; d_call: .; v_call: TRBV20-1; cdr3_aa: CSAKWEWDYGYTF; cdr3_nt: TGCAGTGCCAAGTGGGAGTGGGACTATGGCTACACCTTC
clone_size: .; j_call: TRBJ1-1; d_call: TRBD1; v_call: TRBV9; cdr3_aa: CASSVGSGKGARAEAFF; cdr3_nt: TGTGCCAGCAGCGTAGGAAGTGGGAAGGGGGCGCGAGCTGAAGCTTTCTTT
clone_size: few; j_call: TRBJ2-7; d_call: TRBD2; v_call: TRBV7-2; cdr3_aa: CASSLVAGGNYEQYF; cdr3_nt: TGTGCCAGCAGCTTAGTGGCGGGGGGGAACTACGAGCAGTACTTC
clone_size: few; j_call: TRBJ2-1; d_call: TRBD2; v_call: TRBV4-2; cdr3_aa: CASSQESGLPLFEQFF; cdr3_nt: TGTGCCAGCAGCCAAGAATCGGGACTACCTCTTTTTGAGCAGTTCTTC
clone_size: few; j_call: TRBJ1-1; d_call: .; v_call: TRBV20-1; cdr3_aa: CSARLYPTREGLVVNTEAFF; cdr3_nt: TGCAGTGCTAGGCTATACCCAACTAGGGAGGGGTTGGTAGTGAACACTGAAGCTTTCTTT
clone_size: .; j_call: TRBJ2-7; d_call: .; v_call: TRBV5-1; cdr3_aa: CASSLYGGPYEQYF; cdr3_nt: TGCGCCAGCAGCTTGTATGGGGGTCCCTACGAGCAGTACTTC
clone_size: .; j_call: TRBJ1-2; d_call: .; v_call: TRBV7-6; cdr3_aa: CASSSLDGKNGYTF; cdr3_nt: TGTGCCAGCAGCTCCTTGGACGGCAAGAATGGCTACACCTTC
clone_size: .; j_call: TRBJ1-1; d_call: .; v_call: TRBV5-6; cdr3_aa: CASSFWGAGTEAFF; cdr3_nt: TGTGCCAGCAGCTTCTGGGGGGCTGGCACTGAAGCTTTCTTT
clone_size: many; j_call: TRBJ1-1; d_call: .; v_call: TRBV19; cdr3_aa: CASSSLMNTEAFF; cdr3_nt: TGTGCCAGTAGTAGTCTAATGAACACTGAAGCTTTCTTT
clone_size: few; j_call: TRBJ1-1; d_call: .; v_call: TRBV24-1; cdr3_aa: CATSDWGGTEAFF; cdr3_nt: TGTGCCACCAGTGATTGGGGGGGCACTGAAGCTTTCTTT
clone_size: few; j_call: TRBJ2-1; d_call: .; v_call: TRBV4-1; cdr3_aa: CASSQDPWYGTYNEQFF; cdr3_nt: TGCGCCAGCAGCCAAGATCCGTGGTATGGTACCTACAATGAGCAGTTCTTC
clone_size: .; j_call: TRBJ2-1; d_call: .; v_call: TRBV29-1; cdr3_aa: CSVGNESYNEQFF; cdr3_nt: TGCAGCGTTGGTAATGAATCCTACAATGAGCAGTTCTTC
clone_size: few; j_call: TRBJ2-7; d_call: TRBD1; v_call: TRBV27; cdr3_aa: CASSLHVGDRNYEQYF; cdr3_nt: TGTGCCAGCAGTTTACATGTCGGGGACAGAAACTACGAGCAGTACTTC
clone_size: many; j_call: TRBJ2-7; d_call: TRBD2; v_call: TRBV7-6; cdr3_aa: CASSLGPGGEQYF; cdr3_nt: TGTGCCAGCAGCTTAGGGCCGGGAGGCGAGCAGTACTTC
clone_size: .; j_call: TRBJ2-4; d_call: TRBD1; v_call: TRBV28; cdr3_aa: CASSWTGPYLAKNIQYF; cdr3_nt: TGTGCCAGCAGTTGGACAGGGCCTTACTTAGCCAAAAACATTCAGTACTTC
clone_size: many; j_call: TRBJ2-2; d_call: TRBD1; v_call: TRBV27; cdr3_aa: CASSSLTGLNTGELFF; cdr3_nt: TGTGCCAGCAGTTCGCTGACAGGGTTGAACACCGGGGAGCTGTTTTTT
clone_size: many; j_call: TRBJ2-3; d_call: TRBD2; v_call: TRBV3-1; cdr3_aa: CASSQDLAGVTDTQYF; cdr3_nt: TGTGCCAGCAGCCAAGACCTAGCGGGAGTCACAGATACGCAGTATTTT
clone_size: once; j_call: TRBJ1-5; d_call: .; v_call: TRBV12-3/TRBV12-4; cdr3_aa: CASSFRGPRQPQHF; cdr3_nt: TGTGCCAGCAGTTTCCGCGGACCTAGGCAGCCCCAGCATTTT
clone_size: .; j_call: TRBJ2-1; d_call: .; v_call: TRBV5-1; cdr3_aa: CASSLAGFPVHEQFF; cdr3_nt: TGCGCCAGCAGCTTGGCAGGGTTCCCTGTCCATGAGCAGTTCTTC
clone_size: .; j_call: TRBJ2-6; d_call: .; v_call: TRBV6-1; cdr3_aa: CASSMVISGANVLTF; cdr3_nt: TGTGCCAGCTCCATGGTGATCTCTGGGGCCAACGTCCTGACTTTC
clone_size: many; j_call: TRBJ2-4; d_call: .; v_call: TRBV2; cdr3_aa: CASSDLYSAKNIQYF; cdr3_nt: TGTGCCAGCAGTGATTTATACTCAGCCAAAAACATTCAGTACTTC